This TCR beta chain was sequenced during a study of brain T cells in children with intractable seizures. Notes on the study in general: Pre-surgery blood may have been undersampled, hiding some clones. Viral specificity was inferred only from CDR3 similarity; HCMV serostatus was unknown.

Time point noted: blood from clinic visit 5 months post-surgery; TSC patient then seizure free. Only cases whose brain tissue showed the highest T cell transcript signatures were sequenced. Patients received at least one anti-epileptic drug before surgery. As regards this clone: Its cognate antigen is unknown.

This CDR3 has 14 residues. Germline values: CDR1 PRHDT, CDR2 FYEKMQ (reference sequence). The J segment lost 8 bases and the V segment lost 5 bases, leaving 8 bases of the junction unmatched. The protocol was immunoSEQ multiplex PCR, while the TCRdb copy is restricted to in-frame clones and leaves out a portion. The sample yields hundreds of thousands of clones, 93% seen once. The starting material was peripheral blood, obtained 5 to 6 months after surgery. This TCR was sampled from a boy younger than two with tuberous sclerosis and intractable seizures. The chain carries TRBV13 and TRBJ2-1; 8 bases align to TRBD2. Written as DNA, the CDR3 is TGTGCCAGCAGCCCGGAGCGGGAGTTTCATGAGCAGTTCTTC. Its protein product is CASSPEREFHEQFF.